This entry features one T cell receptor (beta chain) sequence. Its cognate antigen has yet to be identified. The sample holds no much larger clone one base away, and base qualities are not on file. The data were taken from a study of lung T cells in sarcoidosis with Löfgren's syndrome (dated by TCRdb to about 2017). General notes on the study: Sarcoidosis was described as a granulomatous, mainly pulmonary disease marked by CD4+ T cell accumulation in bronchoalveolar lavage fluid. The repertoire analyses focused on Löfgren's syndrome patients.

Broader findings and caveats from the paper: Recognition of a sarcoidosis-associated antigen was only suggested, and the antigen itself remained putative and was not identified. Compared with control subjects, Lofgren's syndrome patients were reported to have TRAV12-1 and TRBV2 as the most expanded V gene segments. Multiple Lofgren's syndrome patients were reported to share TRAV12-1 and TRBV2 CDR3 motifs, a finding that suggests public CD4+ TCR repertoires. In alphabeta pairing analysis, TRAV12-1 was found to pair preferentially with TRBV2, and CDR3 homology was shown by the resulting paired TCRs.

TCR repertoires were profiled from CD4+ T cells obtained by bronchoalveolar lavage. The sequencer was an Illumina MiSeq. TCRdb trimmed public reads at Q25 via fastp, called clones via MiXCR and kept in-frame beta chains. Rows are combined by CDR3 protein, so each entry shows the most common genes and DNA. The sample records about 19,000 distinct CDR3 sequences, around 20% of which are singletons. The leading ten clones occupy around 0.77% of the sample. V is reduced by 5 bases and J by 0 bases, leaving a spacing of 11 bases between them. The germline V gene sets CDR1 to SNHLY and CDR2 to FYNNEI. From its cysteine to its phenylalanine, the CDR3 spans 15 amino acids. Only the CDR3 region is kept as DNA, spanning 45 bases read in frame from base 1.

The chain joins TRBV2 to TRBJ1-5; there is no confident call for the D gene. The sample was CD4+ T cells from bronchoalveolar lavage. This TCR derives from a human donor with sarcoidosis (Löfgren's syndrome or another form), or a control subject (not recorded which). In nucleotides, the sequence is TGTGCCAGCAGTAATGGGCGTAATAGCAATCAGCCCCAGCATTTT. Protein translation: CASSNGRNSNQPQHF.